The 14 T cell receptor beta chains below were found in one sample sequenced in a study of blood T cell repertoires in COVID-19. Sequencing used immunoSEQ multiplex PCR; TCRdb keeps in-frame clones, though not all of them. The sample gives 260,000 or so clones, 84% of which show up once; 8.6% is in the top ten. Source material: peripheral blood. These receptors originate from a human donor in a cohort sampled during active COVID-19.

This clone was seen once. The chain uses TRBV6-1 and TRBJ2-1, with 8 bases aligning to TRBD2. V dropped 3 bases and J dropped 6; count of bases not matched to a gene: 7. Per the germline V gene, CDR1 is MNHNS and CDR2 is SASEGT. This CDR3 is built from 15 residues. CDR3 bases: TGTGCCAGCAGTGATTGGCGGGGGGCCTCCAATGAGCAGTTCTTC. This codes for CASSDWRGASNEQFF.

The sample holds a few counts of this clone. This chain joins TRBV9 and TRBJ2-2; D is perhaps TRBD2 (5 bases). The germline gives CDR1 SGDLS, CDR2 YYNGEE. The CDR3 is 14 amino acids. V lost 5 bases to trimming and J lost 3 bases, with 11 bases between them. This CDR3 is CASSEDFYTGELFF. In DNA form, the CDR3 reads TGTGCCAGCAGTGAGGACTTTTACACCGGGGAGCTGTTTTTT.

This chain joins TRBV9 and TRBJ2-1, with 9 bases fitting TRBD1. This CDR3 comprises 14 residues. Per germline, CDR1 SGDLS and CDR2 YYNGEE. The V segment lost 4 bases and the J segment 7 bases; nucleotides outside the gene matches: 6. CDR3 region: CASSQRTGVNEQFF. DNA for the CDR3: TGTGCCAGCAGCCAAAGGACAGGGGTGAATGAGCAGTTCTTC.

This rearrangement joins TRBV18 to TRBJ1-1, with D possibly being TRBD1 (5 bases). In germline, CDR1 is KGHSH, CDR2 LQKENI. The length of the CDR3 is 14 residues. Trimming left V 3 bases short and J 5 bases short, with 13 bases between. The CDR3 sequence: CASSPSGGLTEAFF. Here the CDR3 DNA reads TGTGCCAGCTCACCCAGCGGGGGGTTGACTGAAGCTTTCTTT.

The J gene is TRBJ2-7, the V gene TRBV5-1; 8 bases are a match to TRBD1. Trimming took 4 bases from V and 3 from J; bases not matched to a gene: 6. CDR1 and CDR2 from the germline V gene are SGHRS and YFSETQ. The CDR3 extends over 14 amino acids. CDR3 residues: CASSPVGQDYEQYF. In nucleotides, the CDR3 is TGCGCCAGCAGCCCGGTGGGACAGGACTACGAGCAGTACTTC.

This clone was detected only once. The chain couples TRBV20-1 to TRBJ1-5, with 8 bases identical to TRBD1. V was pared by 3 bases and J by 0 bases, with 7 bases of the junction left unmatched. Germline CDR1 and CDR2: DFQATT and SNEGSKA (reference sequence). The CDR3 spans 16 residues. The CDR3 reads CSASPQGAYSNQPQHF. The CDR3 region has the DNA TGCAGTGCTAGTCCTCAGGGGGCGTATAGCAATCAGCCCCAGCATTTT.

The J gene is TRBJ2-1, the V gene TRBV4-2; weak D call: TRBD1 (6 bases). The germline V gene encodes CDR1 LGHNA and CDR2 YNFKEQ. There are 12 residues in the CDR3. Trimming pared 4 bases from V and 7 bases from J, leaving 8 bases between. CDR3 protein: CASSPQGNEQFF. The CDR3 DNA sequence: TGTGCCAGCAGCCCCCAGGGGAATGAGCAGTTCTTC.

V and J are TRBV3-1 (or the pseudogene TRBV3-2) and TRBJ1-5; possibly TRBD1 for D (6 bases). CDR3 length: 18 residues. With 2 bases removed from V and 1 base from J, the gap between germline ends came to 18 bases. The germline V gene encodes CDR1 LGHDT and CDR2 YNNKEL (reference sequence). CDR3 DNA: TGTGCCAGCAGCCAATTTGGGGGCAGGGGATGGAGCAATCAGCCCCAGCATTTT. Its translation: CASSQFGGRGWSNQPQHF.

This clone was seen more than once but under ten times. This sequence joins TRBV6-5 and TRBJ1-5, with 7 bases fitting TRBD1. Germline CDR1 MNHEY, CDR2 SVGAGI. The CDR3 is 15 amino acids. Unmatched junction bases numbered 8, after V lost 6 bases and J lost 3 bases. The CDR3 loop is CASSPGTDINQPQHF. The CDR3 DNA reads TGTGCCAGCAGCCCCGGGACAGACATCAATCAGCCCCAGCATTTT.

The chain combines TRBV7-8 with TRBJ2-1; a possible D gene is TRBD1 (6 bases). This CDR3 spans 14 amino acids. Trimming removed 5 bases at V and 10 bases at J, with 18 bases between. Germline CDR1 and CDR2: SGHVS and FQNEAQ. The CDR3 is CASSHRQVGWEQFF. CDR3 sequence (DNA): TGTGCCAGCAGCCACCGACAGGTGGGCTGGGAGCAGTTCTTC.

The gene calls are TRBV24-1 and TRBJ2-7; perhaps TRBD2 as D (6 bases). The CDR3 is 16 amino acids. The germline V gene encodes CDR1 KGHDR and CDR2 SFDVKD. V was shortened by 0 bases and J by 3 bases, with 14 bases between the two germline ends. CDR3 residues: CATSDLRLGLCYEQYF. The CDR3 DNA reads TGTGCCACCAGTGATTTGCGGTTGGGACTCTGCTACGAGCAGTACTTC.

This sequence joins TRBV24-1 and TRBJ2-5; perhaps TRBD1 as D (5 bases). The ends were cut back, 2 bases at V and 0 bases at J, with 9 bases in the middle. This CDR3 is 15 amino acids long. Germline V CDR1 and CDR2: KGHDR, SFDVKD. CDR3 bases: TGTGCCACCAGTGATTCGACAGCGTACCAAGAGACCCAGTACTTC. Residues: CATSDSTAYQETQYF.

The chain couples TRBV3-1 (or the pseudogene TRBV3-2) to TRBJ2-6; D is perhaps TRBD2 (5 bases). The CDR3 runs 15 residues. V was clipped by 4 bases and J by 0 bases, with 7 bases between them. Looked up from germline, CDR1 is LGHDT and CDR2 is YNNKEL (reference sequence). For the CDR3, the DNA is TGTGCCAGCAGCCCCCGGGGCTCTGGGGCCAACGTCCTGACTTTC. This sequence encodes CASSPRGSGANVLTF.

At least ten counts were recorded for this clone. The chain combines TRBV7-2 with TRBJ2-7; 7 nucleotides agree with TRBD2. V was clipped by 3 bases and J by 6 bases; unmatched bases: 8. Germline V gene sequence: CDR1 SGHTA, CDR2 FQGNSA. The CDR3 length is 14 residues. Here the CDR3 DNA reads TGTGCCAGCAGCTTTAGCGGGCAGGCTAGCGAGCAGTACTTC. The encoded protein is CASSFSGQASEQYF.